This T cell receptor (beta chain) appears in the sequencing data of a study of identical twins. Regarding the study as a whole: Fewer insertions were carried by abundant cord blood beta clonotypes, but none was seen in memory repertoires. Twins' surplus sharing was weaker for beta out-of-frame sequences.

Template switching added a universal primer site; cDNA carried unique molecular identifiers. TCRdb used MiXCR to reprocess the 5' RACE reads, holding one entry per CDR3 protein. Of roughly 260,000 distinct CDR3 sequences listed, more than 13% are singletons. Trimming took 5 bases from V and 6 from J; bases not matched to a gene: 13. CDR1 SGHAT and CDR2 FQNNGV come from the germline V gene. This CDR3 has 17 residues. A word on this clonotype: What it recognizes is unknown.

The sample was memory (CD45RO+) T cells sorted from blood. The gene calls are TRBV11-2 and TRBJ1-2; 12 bases map to TRBD1. The receptor comes from a woman under 30 in good health. The CDR3 region has the DNA TGTGCCAGCAGCGCCCGGGACAGGGGGCTCTGGGTTGATGGCTACACCTTC. This codes for CASSARDRGLWVDGYTF.